These 9 T cell receptor beta chains were sequenced from one sample in a study of identical twins. MiXCR was run by TCRdb on the 5' RACE reads, yielding one entry per CDR3 protein. The sample has about 890,000 distinct CDR3 sequences, over 9% seen once. These data also formed part of another study, on yellow fever vaccine responses in identical twins.

The sample comprised PBMCs. All receptors derive from a woman aged 18-29 years in good health.

This clonotype was recorded many times. V is TRBV3-1 and J is TRBJ2-1, with D possibly TRBD1 on 6 matching bases. Germline lookup yields CDR1 LGHDT and CDR2 YNNKEL (reference sequence). With 5 bases removed from V and 13 bases from J, the gap between germline ends came to 15 bases. The CDR3 runs to 12 residues. For the CDR3, the DNA is TGTGCCAGCAGCAAGGACAGTCTAGAACAGTTCTTC. Its translation is CASSKDSLEQFF.

The chain combines TRBV27 with TRBJ2-3; 9 bases are shared with TRBD2. CDR3 size: 13 residues. The V and J ends lost 3 bases and 8 bases, in that order; junction bases with no gene match: 3. Germline CDR1 MNHEY, CDR2 SMNVEV (reference sequence). In nucleotides, the CDR3 is TGTGCCAGCAGTTTGACTAGCGGTGTTACGCAGTATTTT. It translates to CASSLTSGVTQYF.

This clonotype was seen only a few times. V usage is TRBV20-1 and J usage is TRBJ1-1; D may be TRBD1 (6 bases). The CDR3 length is 15 residues. V lost 2 bases and J 5 bases, leaving 18 bases between the germline ends. CDR1 and CDR2 (germline): DFQATT, SNEGSKA (reference sequence). This chain's CDR3 is CSARIERGRGTEAFF. CDR3 DNA: TGCAGTGCTAGAATTGAAAGGGGGAGGGGGACTGAAGCTTTCTTT.

This clonotype occurred a few times. This chain joins TRBV20-1 and TRBJ1-2, with TRBD1 matching 8 bases. The CDR3 runs 13 residues. After removal of 5 bases from V and 3 bases from J, the junction contained 5 bases not matched to a gene. Looked up from germline, CDR1 is DFQATT and CDR2 is SNEGSKA (reference sequence). CDR3 in amino acids: CSAVTGQDYGYTF. The DNA for the CDR3 is TGCAGTGCTGTAACGGGACAGGACTATGGCTACACCTTC.

This clonotype was counted only a few times. V and J are TRBV5-1 and TRBJ2-2; D may correspond to TRBD1 or TRBD2 (6 bases each). The germline V gene has CDR1 SGHRS and CDR2 YFSETQ. The CDR3 is 16 amino acids. V dropped 2 bases and J dropped 1 base, with 12 bases sitting between them. Here the CDR3 reads CASSLQQGGNTGELFF. The CDR3 DNA follows: TGCGCCAGCAGCTTACAACAGGGAGGGAACACCGGGGAGCTGTTTTTT.

Written as DNA, the CDR3 is TGTGCCAGCAGCATACTAGCGGGTGCACGCCAAGAGACCCAGTACTTC. It specifies CASSILAGARQETQYF. The chain carries TRBV9 and TRBJ2-5, with TRBD2 matching over 9 bases. Unmatched junction bases numbered 8, after V lost 4 bases and J lost 1 base. This CDR3 is 16 amino acids long. Germline-derived CDR1 and CDR2 are SGDLS and YYNGEE.

This clonotype was seen a few times. The chain has TRBV28 and TRBJ1-6; D not resolved. The CDR3 has 14 residues. V was shortened by 2 bases and J by 9 bases, with 11 bases between the two germline ends. Germline V gene lookup returns CDR1 MDHEN and CDR2 SYDVKM. The DNA for the CDR3 is TGTGCCAGCAGTTTAAGAGGGAGAAGTTCACCCCTCCACTTT. It specifies CASSLRGRSSPLHF.

The genes are TRBV3-1 and TRBJ2-1; 12 nucleotides match TRBD2. Per germline, CDR1 LGHDT and CDR2 YNNKEL (reference sequence). This CDR3 has 15 residues. The V segment lost 6 bases and the J segment 9 bases; nucleotides outside the gene matches: 9. The CDR3 DNA sequence: TGTGCCAGCAGTTTACTAGCGGGAGGAACGGGTGAGCAGTTCTTC. Residues: CASSLLAGGTGEQFF.

The rearrangement joins TRBV5-1 to TRBJ2-4; a weak D match, TRBD2 (6 bases). V lost 5 bases, J lost 5 bases, and 20 bases lay in between. The CDR3 totals 16 residues. The V gene's germline CDR1 is SGHRS and CDR2 YFSETQ. The CDR3 nucleotides are TGCGCCAGCAGGAAAACCTCGGGACTTCCGGAAAACATTCAGTACTTC. Amino acid sequence: CASRKTSGLPENIQYF.